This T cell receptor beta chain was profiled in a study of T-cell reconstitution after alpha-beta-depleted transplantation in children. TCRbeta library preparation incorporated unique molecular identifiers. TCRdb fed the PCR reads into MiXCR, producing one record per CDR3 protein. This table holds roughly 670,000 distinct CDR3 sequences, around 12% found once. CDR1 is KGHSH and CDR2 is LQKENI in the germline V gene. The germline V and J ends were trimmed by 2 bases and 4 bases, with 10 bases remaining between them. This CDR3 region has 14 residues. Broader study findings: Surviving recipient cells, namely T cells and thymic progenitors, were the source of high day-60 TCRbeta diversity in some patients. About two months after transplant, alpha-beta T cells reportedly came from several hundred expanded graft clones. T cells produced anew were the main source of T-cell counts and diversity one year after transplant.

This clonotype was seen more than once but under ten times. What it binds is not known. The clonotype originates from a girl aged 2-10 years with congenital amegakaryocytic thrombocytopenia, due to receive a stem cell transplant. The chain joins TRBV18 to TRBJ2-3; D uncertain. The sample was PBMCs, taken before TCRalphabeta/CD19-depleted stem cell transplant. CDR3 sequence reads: CASSPRGDPDTQYF. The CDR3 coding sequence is TGTGCCAGCTCACCAAGAGGTGACCCAGATACGCAGTATTTT. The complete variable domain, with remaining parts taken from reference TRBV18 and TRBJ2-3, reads NAGVMQNPRHLVRRRGQEARLRCSPMKGHSHVYWYRQLPEEGLKFMVYLQKENIIDESGMPKERFSAEFPKEGPSILRIQQVVRGDSAAYFCASSPRGDPDTQYFGPGTRLTVL.